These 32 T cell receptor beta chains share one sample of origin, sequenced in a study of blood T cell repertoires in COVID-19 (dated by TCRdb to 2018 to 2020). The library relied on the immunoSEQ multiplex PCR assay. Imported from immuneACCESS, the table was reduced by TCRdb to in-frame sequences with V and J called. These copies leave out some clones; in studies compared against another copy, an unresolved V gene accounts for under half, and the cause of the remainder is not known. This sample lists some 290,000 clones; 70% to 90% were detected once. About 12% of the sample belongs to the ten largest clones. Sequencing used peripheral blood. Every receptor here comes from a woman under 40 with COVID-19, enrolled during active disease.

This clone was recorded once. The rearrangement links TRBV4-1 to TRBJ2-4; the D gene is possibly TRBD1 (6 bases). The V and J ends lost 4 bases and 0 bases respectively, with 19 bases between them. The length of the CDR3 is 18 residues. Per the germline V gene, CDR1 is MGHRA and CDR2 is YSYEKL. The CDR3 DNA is TGCGCCAGCAGCCCCCGCCTAACAGGGCCGCTAGCCAAAAACATTCAGTACTTC. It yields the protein CASSPRLTGPLAKNIQYF.

As DNA, the CDR3 is TGTGCCAGCAGTCCCTCCGGGGGGACCTACGAGCAGTACTTC. Encoded protein: CASSPSGGTYEQYF. The chain employs TRBV28 and TRBJ2-7; 7 nucleotides align to TRBD2. Trimming took 5 bases from V and 2 from J; bases not matched to a gene: 6. CDR1 is MDHEN, CDR2 SYDVKM, per germline. The CDR3 length is 14 residues.

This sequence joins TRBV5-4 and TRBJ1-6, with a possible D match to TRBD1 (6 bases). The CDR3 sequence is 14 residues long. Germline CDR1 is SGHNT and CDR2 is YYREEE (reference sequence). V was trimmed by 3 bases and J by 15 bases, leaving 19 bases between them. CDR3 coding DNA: TGTGCCAGCAGCTCCCGGACCGATGGGGGCAACCTCCACTTT. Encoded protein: CASSSRTDGGNLHF.

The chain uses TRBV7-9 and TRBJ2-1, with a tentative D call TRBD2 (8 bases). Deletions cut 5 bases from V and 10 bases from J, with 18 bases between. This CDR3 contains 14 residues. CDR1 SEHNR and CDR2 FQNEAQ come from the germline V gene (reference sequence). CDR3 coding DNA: TGTGCCAGCAGCCCCCGCGGGGGGACAGACGAGCAGTTCTTC. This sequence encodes CASSPRGGTDEQFF.

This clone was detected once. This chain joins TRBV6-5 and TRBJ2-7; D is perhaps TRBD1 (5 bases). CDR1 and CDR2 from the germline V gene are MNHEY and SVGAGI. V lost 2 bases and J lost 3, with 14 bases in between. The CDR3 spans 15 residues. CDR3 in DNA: TGTGCCAGCAGTTACCTCAGATCAGGGTACTACGAGCAGTACTTC. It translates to CASSYLRSGYYEQYF.

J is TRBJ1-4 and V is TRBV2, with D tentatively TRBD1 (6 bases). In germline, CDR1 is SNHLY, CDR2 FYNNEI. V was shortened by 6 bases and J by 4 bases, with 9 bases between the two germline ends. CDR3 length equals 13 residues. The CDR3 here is CASRDSRNEKLFF. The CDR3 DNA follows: TGTGCCAGCAGGGACAGCCGTAATGAAAAACTGTTTTTT.

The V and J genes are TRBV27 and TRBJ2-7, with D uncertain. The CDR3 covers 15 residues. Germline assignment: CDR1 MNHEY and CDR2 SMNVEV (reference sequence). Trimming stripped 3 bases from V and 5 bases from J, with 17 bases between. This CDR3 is CASSFLSPGEDEQYF. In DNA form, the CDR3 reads TGTGCCAGCAGTTTTCTATCCCCCGGTGAAGACGAGCAGTACTTC.

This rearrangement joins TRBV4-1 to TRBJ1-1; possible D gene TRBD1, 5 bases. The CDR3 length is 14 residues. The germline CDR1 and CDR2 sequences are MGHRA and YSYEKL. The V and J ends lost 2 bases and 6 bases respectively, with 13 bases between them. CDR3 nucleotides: TGCGCCAGCAGCCAACCCGTGAGACAGCCTGAAGCTTTCTTT. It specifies CASSQPVRQPEAFF.

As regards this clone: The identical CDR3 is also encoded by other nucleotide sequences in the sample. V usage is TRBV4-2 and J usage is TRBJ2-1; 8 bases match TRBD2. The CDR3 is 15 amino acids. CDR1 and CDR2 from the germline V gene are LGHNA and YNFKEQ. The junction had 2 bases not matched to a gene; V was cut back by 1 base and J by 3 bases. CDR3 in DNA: TGTGCCAGCAGCCAAGCGGGGGGGGGCTACAATGAGCAGTTCTTC. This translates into CASSQAGGGYNEQFF.

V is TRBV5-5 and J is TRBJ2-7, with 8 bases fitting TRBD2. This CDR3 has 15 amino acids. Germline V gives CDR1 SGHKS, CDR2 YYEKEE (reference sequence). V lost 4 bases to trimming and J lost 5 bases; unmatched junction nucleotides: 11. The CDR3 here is CASSALAGGGHEQYF. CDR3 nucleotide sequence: TGTGCCAGCAGCGCCCTCGCTGGCGGGGGGCACGAGCAGTACTTC.

The CDR3 here is CASTVRQGPFYNSPLHF. CDR3 sequence (DNA): TGTGCCAGCACCGTACGACAGGGACCCTTTTATAATTCACCCCTCCACTTT. The chain uses TRBV11-2 and TRBJ1-6; the match to TRBD1 covers 7 bases. CDR3 length: 17 residues. The germline V gene has CDR1 SGHAT and CDR2 FQNNGV. J gave up 4 bases and V 7 bases, and 13 bases lay outside the gene matches.

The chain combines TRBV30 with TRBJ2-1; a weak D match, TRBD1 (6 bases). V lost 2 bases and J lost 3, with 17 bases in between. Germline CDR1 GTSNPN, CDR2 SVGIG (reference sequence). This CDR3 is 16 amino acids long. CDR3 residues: CAWSKRGRGFYNEQFF. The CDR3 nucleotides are TGTGCCTGGAGTAAACGGGGCAGGGGATTCTACAATGAGCAGTTCTTC.

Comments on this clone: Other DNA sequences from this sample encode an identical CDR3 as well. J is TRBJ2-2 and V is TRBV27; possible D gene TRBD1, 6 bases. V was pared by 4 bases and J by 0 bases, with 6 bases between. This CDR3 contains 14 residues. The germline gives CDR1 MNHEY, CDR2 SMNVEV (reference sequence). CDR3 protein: CASSSGANTGELFF. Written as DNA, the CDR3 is TGTGCCAGCAGTTCAGGGGCGAACACCGGGGAGCTGTTTTTT.

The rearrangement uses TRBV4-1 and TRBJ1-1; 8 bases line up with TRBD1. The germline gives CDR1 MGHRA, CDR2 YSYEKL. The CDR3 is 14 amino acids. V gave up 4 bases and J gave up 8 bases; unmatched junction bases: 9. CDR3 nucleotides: TGCGCCAGCAGCCTAGAAGACAGGGGCCGGGAAGCTTTCTTT. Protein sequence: CASSLEDRGREAFF.

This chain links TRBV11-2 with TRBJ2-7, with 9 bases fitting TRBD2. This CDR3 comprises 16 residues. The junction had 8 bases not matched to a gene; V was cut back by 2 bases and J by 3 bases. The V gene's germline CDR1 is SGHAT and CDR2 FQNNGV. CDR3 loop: CASSLLQGLAHYEQYF. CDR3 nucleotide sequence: TGTGCCAGCAGCTTATTGCAGGGACTAGCTCACTACGAGCAGTACTTC.

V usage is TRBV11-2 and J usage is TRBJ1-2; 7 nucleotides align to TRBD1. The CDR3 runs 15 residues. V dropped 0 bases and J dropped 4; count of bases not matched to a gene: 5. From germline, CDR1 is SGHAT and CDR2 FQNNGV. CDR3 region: CASSLERDRPYGYTF. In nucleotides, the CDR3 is TGTGCCAGCAGCTTAGAGCGGGACAGACCCTATGGCTACACCTTC.

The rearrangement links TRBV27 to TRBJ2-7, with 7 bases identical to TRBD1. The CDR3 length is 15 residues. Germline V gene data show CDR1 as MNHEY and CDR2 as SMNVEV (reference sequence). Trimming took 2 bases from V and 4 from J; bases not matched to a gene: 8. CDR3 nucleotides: TGTGCCAGCAGTTTAAAGGGTCAGGGGGTATACGAGCAGTACTTC. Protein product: CASSLKGQGVYEQYF.

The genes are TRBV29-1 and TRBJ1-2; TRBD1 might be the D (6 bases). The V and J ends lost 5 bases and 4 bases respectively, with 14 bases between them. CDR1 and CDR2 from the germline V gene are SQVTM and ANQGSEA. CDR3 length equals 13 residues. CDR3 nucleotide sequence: TGCAGCGTTAGGAGGACAGCCTCCTATGGCTACACCTTC. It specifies CSVRRTASYGYTF.

CDR3 protein: CASSFGTAYEQYF. The CDR3 DNA reads as TGTGCCAGCAGCTTCGGGACAGCCTACGAGCAGTACTTC. V gene TRBV7-9 combines with J gene TRBJ2-7; 7 bases are a match to TRBD1. Trimming cost V 3 bases and J 2 bases; bases outside gene matches: 1. The length of the CDR3 is 13 residues. Germline assignment: CDR1 SEHNR and CDR2 FQNEAQ (reference sequence).

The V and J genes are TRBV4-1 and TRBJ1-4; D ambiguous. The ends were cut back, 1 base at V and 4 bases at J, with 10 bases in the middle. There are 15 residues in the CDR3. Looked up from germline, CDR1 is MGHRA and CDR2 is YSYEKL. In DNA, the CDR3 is TGCGCCAGCAGCCAAGCGGCGGGGAGTAATGAAAAACTGTTTTTT. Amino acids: CASSQAAGSNEKLFF.

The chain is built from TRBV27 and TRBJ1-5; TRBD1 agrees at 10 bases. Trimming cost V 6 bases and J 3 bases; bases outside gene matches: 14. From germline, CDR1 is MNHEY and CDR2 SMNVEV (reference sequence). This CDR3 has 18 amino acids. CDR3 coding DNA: TGTGCCAGCAGAAAGGGACAGGGGTCCCAAACTTTCAATCAGCCCCAGCATTTT. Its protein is CASRKGQGSQTFNQPQHF.

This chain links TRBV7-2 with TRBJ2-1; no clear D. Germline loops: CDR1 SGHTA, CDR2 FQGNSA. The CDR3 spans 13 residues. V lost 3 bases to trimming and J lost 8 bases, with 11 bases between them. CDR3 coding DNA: TGTGCCAGCAGCTTTTCTTATGTCCATGAGCAGTTCTTC. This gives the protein CASSFSYVHEQFF.

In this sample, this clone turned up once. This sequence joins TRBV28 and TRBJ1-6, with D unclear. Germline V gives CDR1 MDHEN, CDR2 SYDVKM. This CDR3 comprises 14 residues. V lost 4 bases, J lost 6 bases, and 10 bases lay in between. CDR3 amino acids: CASSSRGGNSPLHF. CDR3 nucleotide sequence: TGTGCCAGCAGTTCCCGAGGAGGTAATTCACCCCTCCACTTT.

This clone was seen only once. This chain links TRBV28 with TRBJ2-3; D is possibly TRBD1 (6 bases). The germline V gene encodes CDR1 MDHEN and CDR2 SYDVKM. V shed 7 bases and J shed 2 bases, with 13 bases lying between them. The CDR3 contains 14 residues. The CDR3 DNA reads TGTGCCAGCAACCCGGGACAAGTCACAGATACGCAGTATTTT. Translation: CASNPGQVTDTQYF. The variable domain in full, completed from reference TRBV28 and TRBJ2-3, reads DVKVTQSSRYLVKRTGEKVFLECVQDMDHENMFWYRQDPGLGLRLIYFSYDVKMKEKGDIPEGYSVSREKKERFSLILESASTNQTSMYLCASNPGQVTDTQYFGPGTRLTVL.

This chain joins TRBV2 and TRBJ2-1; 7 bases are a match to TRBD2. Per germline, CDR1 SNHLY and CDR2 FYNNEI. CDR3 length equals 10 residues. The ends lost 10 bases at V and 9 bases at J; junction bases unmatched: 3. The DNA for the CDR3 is TGTGCCACCGCGGGGGTTGAGCAGTTCTTC. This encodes CATAGVEQFF.

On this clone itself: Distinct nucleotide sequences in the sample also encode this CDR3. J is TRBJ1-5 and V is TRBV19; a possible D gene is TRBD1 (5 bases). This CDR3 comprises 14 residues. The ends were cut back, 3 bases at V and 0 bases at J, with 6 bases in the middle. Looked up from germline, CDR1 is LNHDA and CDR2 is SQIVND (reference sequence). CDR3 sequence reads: CASSIRDSNQPQHF. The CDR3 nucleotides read TGTGCCAGTAGTATCAGGGATAGCAATCAGCCCCAGCATTTT.

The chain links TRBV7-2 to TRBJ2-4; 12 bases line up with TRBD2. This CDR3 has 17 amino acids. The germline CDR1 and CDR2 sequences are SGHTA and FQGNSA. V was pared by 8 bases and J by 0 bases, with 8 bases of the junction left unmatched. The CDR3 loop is CASGLAGGLLAKNIQYF. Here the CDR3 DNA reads TGTGCCAGCGGTCTAGCGGGGGGGTTACTAGCCAAAAACATTCAGTACTTC.

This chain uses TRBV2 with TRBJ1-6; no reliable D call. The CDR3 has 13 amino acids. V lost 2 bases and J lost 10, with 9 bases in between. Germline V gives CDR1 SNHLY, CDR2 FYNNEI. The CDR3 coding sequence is TGTGCCAGCAGTGAACGGGTAGGATCACCCCTCCACTTT. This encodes CASSERVGSPLHF. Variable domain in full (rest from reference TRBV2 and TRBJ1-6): EPEVTQTPSHQVTQMGQEVILRCVPISNHLYFYWYRQILGQKVEFLVSFYNNEISEKSEIFDDQFSVERPDGSNFTLKIRSTKLEDSAMYFCASSERVGSPLHFGNGTRLTVT.

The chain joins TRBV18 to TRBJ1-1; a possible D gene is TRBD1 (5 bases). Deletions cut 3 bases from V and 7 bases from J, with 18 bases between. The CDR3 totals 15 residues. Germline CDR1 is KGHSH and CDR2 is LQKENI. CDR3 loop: CASSPLTGRGGEAFF. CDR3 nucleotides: TGTGCCAGCTCACCCCTCACCGGGCGGGGCGGTGAAGCTTTCTTT.

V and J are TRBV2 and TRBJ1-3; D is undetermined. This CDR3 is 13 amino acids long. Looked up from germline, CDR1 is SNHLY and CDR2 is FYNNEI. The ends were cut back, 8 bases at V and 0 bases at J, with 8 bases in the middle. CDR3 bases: TGTGCCAGCCGACTCAGCTCTGGAAACACCATATATTTT. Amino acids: CASRLSSGNTIYF.

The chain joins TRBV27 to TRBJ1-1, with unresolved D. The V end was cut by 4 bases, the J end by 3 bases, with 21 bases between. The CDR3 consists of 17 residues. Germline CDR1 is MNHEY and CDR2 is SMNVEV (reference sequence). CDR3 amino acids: CASSSRTPPVRDTEAFF. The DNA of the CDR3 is TGTGCCAGCAGTTCCCGGACTCCCCCAGTTAGGGACACTGAAGCTTTCTTT.

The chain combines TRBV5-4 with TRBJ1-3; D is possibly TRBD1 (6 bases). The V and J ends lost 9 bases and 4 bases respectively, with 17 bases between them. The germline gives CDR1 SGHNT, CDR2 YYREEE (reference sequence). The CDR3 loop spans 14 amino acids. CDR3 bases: TGTGCCATCAACTCGGGACAACCCGGAAACACCATATATTTT. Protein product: CAINSGQPGNTIYF.